Below, one T cell receptor (beta chain) is given with its context. Profiling relied on immunoSEQ multiplex PCR, and the TCRdb table lists in-frame clones only, not all of them. The sample lists 30,000 to 45,000 clones, roughly 85% occurring once. The data originate from a study of T cell changes during pregnancy in multiple sclerosis. Germline V lookup: CDR1 SQVTM, CDR2 ANQGSEA. This CDR3 comprises 11 residues. After removal of 6 bases from V and 8 bases from J, the junction contained 4 bases not matched to a gene. The clonotype was recovered from a female donor with multiple sclerosis, enrolled in a pregnancy study. The source was CD4+ T cells from peripheral blood mononuclear cells, collected before pregnancy. J is TRBJ1-2 and V is TRBV29-1, with 9 bases lining up with TRBD1. The CDR3 DNA reads TGCAGCGTACAGGGGGCGCGGGGCTACACCTTC. The encoded protein is CSVQGARGYTF.